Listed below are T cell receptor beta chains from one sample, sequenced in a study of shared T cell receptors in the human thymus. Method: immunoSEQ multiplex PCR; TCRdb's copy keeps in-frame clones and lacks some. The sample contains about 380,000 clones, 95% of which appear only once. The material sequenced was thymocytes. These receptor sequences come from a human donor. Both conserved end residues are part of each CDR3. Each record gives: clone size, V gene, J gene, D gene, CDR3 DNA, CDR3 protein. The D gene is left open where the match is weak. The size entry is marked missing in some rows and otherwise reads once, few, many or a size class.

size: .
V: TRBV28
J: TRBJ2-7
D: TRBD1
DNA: TGTGCCAGCCGCAGGTCGCCTGACAGGGGCCCGGCCTCCTACGAGCAGTACTTC
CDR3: CASRRSPDRGPASYEQYF

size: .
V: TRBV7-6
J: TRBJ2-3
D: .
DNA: TGTGCCAGCAGCCCGTACAAAGATACGCAGTATTTT
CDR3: CASSPYKDTQYF

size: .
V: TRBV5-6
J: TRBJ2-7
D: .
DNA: TGTGCCAGCAGCTTGGGAGGTCCAGTCTCCTACGAGCAGTACTTC
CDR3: CASSLGGPVSYEQYF

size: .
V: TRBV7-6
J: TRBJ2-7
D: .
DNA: TGTGCCAGCAGCTTAGCTAGCCCTCCGTCCTACGAGCAGTACTTC
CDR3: CASSLASPPSYEQYF

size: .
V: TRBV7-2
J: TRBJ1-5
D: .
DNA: TGTGCCAGCAGCTTAGCGACTAGCCCGGGGGGCCCCTATAGCAATCAGCCCCAGCATTTT
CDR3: CASSLATSPGGPYSNQPQHF

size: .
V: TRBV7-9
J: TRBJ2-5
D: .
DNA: TGTGCCAGCAGCTTGGCCGGGGACCCCAACGAGGAGACCCAGTACTTC
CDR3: CASSLAGDPNEETQYF

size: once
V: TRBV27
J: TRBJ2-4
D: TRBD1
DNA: TGTGCCAGCAGTCCCAATTCAGCCGGGACAGGAGAGGGCATTCAGTACTTC
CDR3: CASSPNSAGTGEGIQYF

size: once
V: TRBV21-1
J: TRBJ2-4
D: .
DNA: TGTGCCAGCACCAACGGACAGGAGATAGCCAAAAACATTCAGTACTTC
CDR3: CASTNGQEIAKNIQYF

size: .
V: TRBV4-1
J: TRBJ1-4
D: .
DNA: TGCGCCAGCAGCCAAGGGGAAGGGGTTAGGGAAAAACTGTTTTTT
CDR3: CASSQGEGVREKLFF

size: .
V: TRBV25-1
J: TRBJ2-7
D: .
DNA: TGTGCCAGCAGTTCGGTCTACGAGCAGTACTTC
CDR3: CASSSVYEQYF

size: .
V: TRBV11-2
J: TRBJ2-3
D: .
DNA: TGTGCCAGCAGCTTTTGGGGCGGTGGCACAGATACGCAGTATTTT
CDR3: CASSFWGGGTDTQYF

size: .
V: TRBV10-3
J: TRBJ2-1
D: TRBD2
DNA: TGTGCCATCAGTGTTAGCGGGAGACCCTACAATGAGCAGTTCTTC
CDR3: CAISVSGRPYNEQFF

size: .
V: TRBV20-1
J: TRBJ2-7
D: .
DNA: TGCAGTGCTAGCCGATCTTACGAGCAGTACTTC
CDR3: CSASRSYEQYF

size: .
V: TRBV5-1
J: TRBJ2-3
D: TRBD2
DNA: TGCGCCAGCACCAAACTAGCGGAACCCAGCACAGATACGCAGTATTTT
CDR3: CASTKLAEPSTDTQYF

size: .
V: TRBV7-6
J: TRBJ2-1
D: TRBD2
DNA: TGTGCCAGCAGCCGACTAGCGGGAGCTTACAATGAGCAGTTCTTC
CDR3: CASSRLAGAYNEQFF

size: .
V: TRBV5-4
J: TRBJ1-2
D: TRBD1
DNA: TGTGCCAGCAGCTTCCGGGACAGTATAACCTATGGCTACACCTTC
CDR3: CASSFRDSITYGYTF

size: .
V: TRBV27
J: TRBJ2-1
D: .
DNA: TGTGCCAGCAGGGACTTTATGGGTAGGCCCTACAATGAGCAGTTCTTC
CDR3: CASRDFMGRPYNEQFF

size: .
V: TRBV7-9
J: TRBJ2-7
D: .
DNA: TGTGCCAGCAGCAAGAGTGGGGCAGGCCTCTCCTACGAGCAGTACTTC
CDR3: CASSKSGAGLSYEQYF

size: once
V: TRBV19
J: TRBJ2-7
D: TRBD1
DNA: TGTGCCAGTAGTATTGAAGGCTTGGTGACAGGGGGAAGGTACGAGCAGTACTTC
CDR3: CASSIEGLVTGGRYEQYF

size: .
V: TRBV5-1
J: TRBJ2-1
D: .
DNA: TGCGCCAGCAGCTTTGATGGTGAGCAGTTCTTC
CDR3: CASSFDGEQFF

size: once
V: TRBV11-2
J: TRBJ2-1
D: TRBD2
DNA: TGTGCCAGCAGCTTTACAGCGGGAGGGCCCAACAATGAGCAGTTCTTC
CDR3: CASSFTAGGPNNEQFF

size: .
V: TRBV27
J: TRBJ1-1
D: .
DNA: TGTGCCAGCAGTTTATTACAGGGGAACACTGAAGCTTTCTTT
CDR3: CASSLLQGNTEAFF

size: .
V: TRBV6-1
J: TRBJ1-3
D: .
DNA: TGTGCCAGCAGTGAAAATTATCTAGGCCCTCGCGTCACCATATATTTT
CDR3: CASSENYLGPRVTIYF

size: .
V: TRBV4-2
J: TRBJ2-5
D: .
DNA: TGTGCCAGCAGCCAGGTTGAAACCCAGTACTTC
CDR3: CASSQVETQYF

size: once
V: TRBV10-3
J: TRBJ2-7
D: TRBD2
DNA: TGTGCCATCAGCCCAAGTTGGGTAGCGGGAGGGCCCCCTTGGGAGCAGTACTTC
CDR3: CAISPSWVAGGPPWEQYF

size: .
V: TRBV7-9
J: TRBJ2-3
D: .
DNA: TGTGCCAGCAGCCCGACAGATAACACAGATACGCAGTATTTT
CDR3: CASSPTDNTDTQYF

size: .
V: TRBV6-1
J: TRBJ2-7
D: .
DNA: TGTGCCAGCAGGAGGTGGGTGGGAGGGGGCGAGCAGTACTTC
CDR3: CASRRWVGGGEQYF

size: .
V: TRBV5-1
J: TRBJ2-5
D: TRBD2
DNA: TGCGCCAGCAGCTTGGAAGGGGAAAGGAGCGGGAGGGTAACAGAGACCCAGTACTTC
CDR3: CASSLEGERSGRVTETQYF

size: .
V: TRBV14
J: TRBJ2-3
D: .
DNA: TGTGCCAGCAGCCAACGATGGTTGGCACATCGCGACACAGATACGCAGTATTTT
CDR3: CASSQRWLAHRDTDTQYF

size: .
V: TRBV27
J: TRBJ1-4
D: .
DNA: TGTGCCAGCAGTTCCCCGGGACGAAAGGAAAAACTGTTTTTT
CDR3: CASSSPGRKEKLFF

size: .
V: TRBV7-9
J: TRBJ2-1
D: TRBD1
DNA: TGTGCCAGCAGCCGCGACAGGGGGAATGAGCAGTTCTTC
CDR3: CASSRDRGNEQFF

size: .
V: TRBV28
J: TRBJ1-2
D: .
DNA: TGTGCCAGCAGTTCGAAGTATGGCTACACCTTC
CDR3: CASSSKYGYTF

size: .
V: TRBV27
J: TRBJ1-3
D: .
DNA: TGTGCCAGCAGTTCACTACGGACGGCCACTACGTGGGGAAACACCATATATTTT
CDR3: CASSSLRTATTWGNTIYF

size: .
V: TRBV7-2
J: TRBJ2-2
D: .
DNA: TGTGCCAGCAGCCTTAGGGTGTTCGGGAAACCCACCGGGGAGCTGTTTTTT
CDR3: CASSLRVFGKPTGELFF

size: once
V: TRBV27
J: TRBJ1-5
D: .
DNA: TGTGCCAGCAGTTACGGCCTAGGCGCATATAGCAATCAGCCCCAGCATTTT
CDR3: CASSYGLGAYSNQPQHF

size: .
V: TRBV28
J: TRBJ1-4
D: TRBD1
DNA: TGTGCCAGCAACCCAGGGGGCCAATATGAAAAACTGTTTTTT
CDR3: CASNPGGQYEKLFF

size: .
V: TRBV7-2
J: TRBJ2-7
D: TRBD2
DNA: TGTGCCAGCAGCTTCAGCGGGAGGCCGGCTGGGTACGAGCAGTACTTC
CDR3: CASSFSGRPAGYEQYF

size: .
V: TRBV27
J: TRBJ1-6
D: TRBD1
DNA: TGTGCCAGCGGATCACAACAAGCTGGACAGGCTTCCTACTCACCCCTCCACTTT
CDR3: CASGSQQAGQASYSPLHF

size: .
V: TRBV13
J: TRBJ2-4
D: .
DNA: TGTGCCAGCAGCCTTAACCGGGCTTTAGCTGTATATCTAGCCAAAAACATTCAGTACTTC
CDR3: CASSLNRALAVYLAKNIQYF

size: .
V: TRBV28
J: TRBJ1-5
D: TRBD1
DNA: TGTGCCAGCAGTATCCACAGGGGTTATAGCAATCAGCCCCAGCATTTT
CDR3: CASSIHRGYSNQPQHF

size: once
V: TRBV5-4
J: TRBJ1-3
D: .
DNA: TGTGCCAGCAGCCCCGGGGGCCGAAGCTCTGGAAACACCATATATTTT
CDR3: CASSPGGRSSGNTIYF

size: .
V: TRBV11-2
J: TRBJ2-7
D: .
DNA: TGTGCCAGCAGCTTAGTACTAGCTCCCTACGAGCAGTACTTC
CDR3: CASSLVLAPYEQYF

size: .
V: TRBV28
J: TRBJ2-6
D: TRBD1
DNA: TGTGCCAGCAGTTTCTACGGGACAGCTGGGGCCAACGTCCTGACTTTC
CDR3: CASSFYGTAGANVLTF

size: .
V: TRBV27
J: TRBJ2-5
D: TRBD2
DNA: TGTGCCAGCAGTTACCGCGGGAGAGGCCCCATGGATGAAGAGACCCAGTACTTC
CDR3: CASSYRGRGPMDEETQYF

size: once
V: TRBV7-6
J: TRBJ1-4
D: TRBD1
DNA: TGTGCCAGCAGCTTAGTTTCCCTTGGGACAGGGGTTGCAACTAATGAAAAACTGTTTTTT
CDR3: CASSLVSLGTGVATNEKLFF